These 10 T cell receptor beta chains came from one sample sequenced in a study of shared clonotypes between healthy human individuals. Method: immunoSEQ multiplex PCR; TCRdb's copy keeps in-frame clones and lacks some. The repertoire holds about 2.4 million clones, with roughly 93% as singletons. Sequenced material: naive CD4+ T cells from PBMCs. As for subset: CD45RA+ positively selected. The source of these receptors is a man between 18 and 35 years old in good health. Some clones in this sample may be carry-over from other donors' samples.

The CDR3 DNA sequence: TGTGCCAGCAGCACAGCTAGGGGGGGCAGCCAGAATGAAAAACTGTTTTTT. Its translation is CASSTARGGSQNEKLFF. The chain employs TRBV9 and TRBJ1-4, with D possibly TRBD1 on 6 matching bases. The CDR3 runs to 17 residues. V shed 4 bases and J shed 5 bases, with 21 bases lying between them. Germline V gene lookup returns CDR1 SGDLS and CDR2 YYNGEE.

In its sample, this clone was seen once. V is TRBV18 and J is TRBJ2-3; 7 bases line up with TRBD2. The length of the CDR3 is 15 residues. The junction had 4 bases not matched to a gene; V was cut back by 4 bases and J by 0 bases. The germline V gene has CDR1 KGHSH and CDR2 LQKENI. The CDR3 is CASSQTAGSTDTQYF. In DNA, the CDR3 is TGTGCCAGCTCACAGACAGCGGGGAGCACAGATACGCAGTATTTT.

This sequence joins TRBV20-1 and TRBJ2-7; no reliable D call. The germline V and J ends were trimmed by 6 bases and 4 bases, with 10 bases remaining between them. Looked up from germline, CDR1 is DFQATT and CDR2 is SNEGSKA (reference sequence). The CDR3 loop spans 11 amino acids. CDR3 nucleotide sequence: TGCAGTGCCCAAAAGCCTTACGAGCAGTACTTC. This codes for CSAQKPYEQYF.

J is TRBJ1-5 and V is TRBV7-8; the D is unclear. CDR3 length: 18 amino acids. Trimming took off 2 bases at V and 0 bases at J, with 17 bases between the two ends. Germline CDR1 is SGHVS and CDR2 is FQNEAQ. CDR3 sequence (DNA): TGTGCCAGCAGCTTATTATATGTCGGTCTGGGTAGCAATCAGCCCCAGCATTTT. Protein: CASSLLYVGLGSNQPQHF. The variable domain in full, completed from reference TRBV7-8 and TRBJ1-5, reads GAGVSQSPRYKVAKRGQDVALRCDPISGHVSLFWYQQALGQGPEFLTYFQNEAQLDKSGLPSDRFFAERPEGSVSTLKIQRTQQEDSAVYLCASSLLYVGLGSNQPQHFGDGTRLSIL.

The chain is built from TRBV6-5 and TRBJ2-6, with D perhaps matching TRBD1 or TRBD2 (5 bases each). Germline V gene lookup returns CDR1 MNHEY and CDR2 SVGAGI. The CDR3 sequence is 12 residues long. V was cut by 10 bases and J by 10 bases, with 14 bases left in between. CDR3 in DNA: TGTGCCACCCGAGAGGGACCGAACGTCCTGACTTTC. Residues: CATREGPNVLTF.

The chain employs TRBV27 and TRBJ2-2, with 9 bases that match TRBD2. CDR1 is MNHEY, CDR2 SMNVEV, per germline (reference sequence). This CDR3 region has 15 residues. Trimming at V came to 2 bases and at J to 4 bases, leaving 2 bases not matched to a gene. The CDR3 loop reads CASSLRLAVTGELFF. CDR3 DNA sequence: TGTGCCAGCAGTTTACGACTAGCGGTCACCGGGGAGCTGTTTTTT.

This sequence joins TRBV7-9 and TRBJ1-1, with D unclear. The CDR3 spans 11 residues. V lost 3 bases and J lost 4, with 3 bases in between. Per germline, CDR1 SEHNR and CDR2 FQNEAQ (reference sequence). Here the CDR3 DNA reads TGTGCCAGCAGCTTTCGCACTGAAGCTTTCTTT. This sequence encodes CASSFRTEAFF.

The chain has TRBV9 and TRBJ2-3, with TRBD2 matching over 8 bases. The trim removed 0 bases at V and 4 bases at J, leaving 7 bases unmatched. There are 16 residues in the CDR3. Germline V gene sequence: CDR1 SGDLS, CDR2 YYNGEE. The CDR3 reads CASSVGVAGFADTQYF. The DNA of the CDR3 is TGTGCCAGCAGCGTAGGGGTAGCGGGATTCGCAGATACGCAGTATTTT.

V is TRBV7-9 and J is TRBJ2-5, with TRBD2 matching 8 bases. The CDR3 spans 15 residues. Trimming at V came to 5 bases and at J to 4 bases, leaving 9 bases not matched to a gene. Germline values: CDR1 SEHNR, CDR2 FQNEAQ (reference sequence). Here the CDR3 DNA reads TGTGCCAGCAGCCAATTTACGCTAGCGGGAGAGACCCAGTACTTC. This encodes CASSQFTLAGETQYF.

The genes are TRBV10-3 and TRBJ2-2; tentatively, D is TRBD1 or TRBD2 (5 bases each). The CDR3 runs 17 residues. Germline assignment: CDR1 ENHRY and CDR2 SYGVKD. V was trimmed by 0 bases and J by 3 bases, leaving 14 bases between them. CDR3 sequence (DNA): TGTGCCATCAGTGAGTCGTTGGCTAGCAGGGACACCGGGGAGCTGTTTTTT. Encoded protein: CAISESLASRDTGELFF.